The present T cell receptor beta chain was sequenced within a study of blood T cell repertoires in COVID-19 (TCRdb year 2020). Context from the whole study: Samples from collaborators originated in the United States, Italy and Spain and spanned both the acute and convalescent phases of COVID-19. The material from the prospective study consisted of cDNA or gDNA derived from T cells, B-cell-depleted T cells, or PBMCs. Subjects who had been exposed to COVID-19, were actively infected with it, or had recovered from it provided the deeply sampled blood TCRbeta repertoires that made up the dataset. The repertoires were made available in a free public database intended to serve as a resource for research on the immune response to SARS-CoV-2. Samples came from the ongoing ImmuneRACE study (first 160 participants) plus 1,254 subjects from 6 global collaborators. Nearly every sample came with metadata listing a de-identified subject ID, COVID-19 status, age in years and sex. Where available, HLA class I and class II types were obtained from metadata supplied by the sample provider rather than from assay-based typing. What the authors observed across the whole study: How much clinical and demographic metadata was included differed by source and by participant, and the metadata was provided uncurated.

In the case of this clone: It has no known antigen specificity. Base qualities are not provided; no much larger clone lies one nucleotide away.

The junction carries 20 bases between V and J, which are trimmed by 0 bases and 8 bases respectively. The germline V gene sets CDR1 to SGHRS and CDR2 to YFSETQ. The cysteine opens and the phenylalanine closes a CDR3 of 16 amino acids. Just CDR3 DNA is preserved here, 48 bases in frame from base 1. TCRbeta CDR3 regions were amplified from genomic DNA using the immunoSEQ Assay, a bias-controlled multiplex PCR. For the original study's pipeline: Within the assay, amplification of reference gene primers was used to estimate how many nucleated cells each sample contained. To quantify the absolute abundance of each unique TCRbeta CDR3 rearrangement, sequence reads were collapsed and filtered. For each sample, productive Simpson clonality was calculated as the square root of Simpson's diversity index over productive rearrangements. TCRdb re-hosts the immuneACCESS table, in-frame sequences only. Its copies lack some clones; in the studies checked, an unresolved V gene accounts for under half of them, and the cause for the rest is not known. That table supplies the V and J calls and clone size; D and trimming were determined from the DNA. Recorded for this sample are 200,000 to 300,000 clones; around 89% of them occurred a single time. About 4% of the sample goes to the ten largest clones.

A second Seattle source provided samples from volunteer blood donors who had recovered from COVID-19. Collaborating institutions collected whole blood in K2EDTA tubes following their own protocols. For TCRbeta analysis, collaborator samples were shipped as frozen whole blood, as isolated PBMCs, or as DNA extracted from either sample type. The rearrangement combines TRBV5-1 with TRBJ1-2; no confident D gene assignment can be made. This TCR was recovered from a man in his sixties who had recovered from COVID-19. Material for sequencing was peripheral blood. CDR3 region: CASSLGSGRISLGYTF. The DNA sequence reads TGCGCCAGCAGCTTGGGCTCAGGAAGGATATCATTGGGCTACACCTTC.